This TCR beta chain was observed in a study of blood T cell repertoires in COVID-19. Study-wide background: Donors in the United States, Italy and Spain gave samples during acute or convalescent COVID-19. In each case, the material was cDNA or gDNA derived from T cells, B-cell-depleted T cells, or PBMCs.

The CDR3 covers 16 residues. Between the trimmed V and J ends, which lost 4 bases and 5 bases, there was a span of 18 bases. Germline assignment: CDR1 SGHNT and CDR2 YYREEE (reference sequence). Individuals aged roughly 18 to 95 years were recruited from some 26 US areas. Donors were grouped by their self-reported clinical history. Profiled with immunoSEQ multiplex PCR; TCRdb holds only in-frame clones, not every one. The sample has 320,000 or so clones, approximately 81% seen once. The sequenced sample consisted of PBMCs or T cells enriched from blood (not recorded which). The rearrangement uses TRBV5-4 and TRBJ2-2, with a possible D match to TRBD1 (7 bases). This receptor was identified in a woman aged 25 to 39 who had been exposed to COVID-19. The chain's CDR3 is CASSPGGGGRTGELFF. The CDR3 nucleotides are TGTGCCAGCAGCCCCGGTGGAGGGGGCCGAACCGGGGAGCTGTTTTTT.